This TCR beta chain is from a study of shared T cell receptors in the human thymus. TCRdb's table, derived via immunoSEQ multiplex PCR, lists solely in-frame clones and lacks some. The table lists about 660,000 clones, roughly 86% of them singletons. The CDR3 is 14 amino acids. Trimming took 3 bases from V and 4 from J; bases not matched to a gene: 3. The V gene's germline CDR1 is SGDLS and CDR2 YYNGEE. The data also belong to a second study, concerning human thymus T cells. As that report states: Resections from corrective heart surgery supplied the thymus tissue. The authors found apparently biased V and J gene usage in thymic and blood repertoires. Among unrelated individuals, related research reported thymic repertoires that overlapped highly.

The chain is built from TRBV9 and TRBJ1-4, with 7 nucleotides matching TRBD1. The receptor was isolated from a boy under two years old with a congenital heart defect. Material: thymocytes. CDR3 sequence reads: CASSGGDSNEKLFF. CDR3 in DNA: TGTGCCAGCAGCGGAGGGGACAGTAATGAAAAACTGTTTTTT.